The T cell receptor beta chain under discussion was sequenced for a study of blood T cell repertoires in COVID-19. About the study: Sample material is recorded as cDNA or gDNA derived from T cells, B-cell-depleted T cells, or PBMCs.

In the original processing: Using reference gene primer amplification, nucleated cell counts were estimated. The method was immunoSEQ multiplex PCR; TCRdb's version includes in-frame clones alone and lacks a portion of them. That table furnishes V, J and clone size, whereas the DNA furnished D and trimming. The sample consists of about 130,000 clones, over 75% of them appearing once. V lost 7 bases and J 5 bases, leaving 14 bases between the germline ends. The germline V gene has CDR1 LNHDA and CDR2 SQIVND (reference sequence). This CDR3 comprises 13 residues. The source is a woman of 80 years or more with acute or convalescent COVID-19. The chain has TRBV19 and TRBJ2-5, with a possible D match to TRBD1 (6 bases). The sample consisted of peripheral blood. Here the CDR3 reads CASKGRGMETQYF. The CDR3 bases are TGTGCCAGTAAGGGCAGGGGAATGGAGACCCAGTACTTC. The variable domain in full, with the rest retrieved from reference TRBV19 and TRBJ2-5, is DGGITQSPKYLFRKEGQNVTLSCEQNLNHDAMYWYRQDPGQGLRLIYYSQIVNDFQKGDIAEGYSVSREKKESFPLTVTSAQKNPTAFYLCASKGRGMETQYFGPGTRLLVL.